This record looks at one T cell receptor (beta chain) sequence and its context. Clones were read by immunoSEQ multiplex PCR, and TCRdb kept only the in-frame ones, dropping some. The table has about 1,600 clones, approximately 70% seen once. Treatment described: preoperative locoregional IRX-2 cytokine immunotherapy. Preoperative locoregional IRX-2 cytokine immunotherapy was tested in the phase Ib source study. The sample comes from a study of preoperative IRX-2 immunotherapy in early breast cancer. The V end was cut by 5 bases, the J end by 8 bases, with 24 bases between. Germline CDR1 reads SGHNT; CDR2 reads YENEEA. The CDR3 covers 16 residues.

This sequence was found in a human donor with breast cancer. The sample in question was tumor tissue, obtained after IRX-2 immunotherapy. V and J are TRBV11-3 and TRBJ1-2; possibly TRBD1 for D (5 bases). This CDR3 is CASSPGGDRPLRGYTF. The CDR3 DNA reads TGTGCCAGCAGCCCGGGTGGGGACCGGCCACTTCGCGGCTACACCTTC. The complete variable domain, with remaining parts taken from reference TRBV11-3 and TRBJ1-2, reads EAGVVQSPRYKIIEKKQPVAFWCNPISGHNTLYWYLQNLGQGPELLIRYENEEAVDDSQLPKDRFSAERLKGVDSTLKIQPAELGDSAVYLCASSPGGDRPLRGYTFGSGTRLTVV.